The 16 T cell receptor beta chains listed next were all sequenced from one sample in a study of blood T cell repertoires in COVID-19. Repertoires were generated with immunoSEQ multiplex PCR, while TCRdb's copy carries only in-frame clones and drops some. The sample shows 250,000 to 300,000 clones, approximately 91% of them seen only once. Sequencing used PBMCs or T cells enriched from blood (not recorded which). The origin of the receptors is a woman aged 40-49 years with acute COVID-19.

A few counts support this clone. This chain uses TRBV2 with TRBJ1-2; 7 nucleotides line up with TRBD1. Germline V gives CDR1 SNHLY, CDR2 FYNNEI. J lost 2 bases, V lost 5 bases, and 2 bases had no gene match. This CDR3 region has 13 residues. CDR3 in DNA: TGTGCCAGCAGTACGACAGGGAACTATGGCTACACCTTC. It translates to CASSTTGNYGYTF.

The chain is built from TRBV25-1 and TRBJ2-1, with TRBD2 as a possible D gene (6 bases). The CDR3 is 15 residues long. Per germline, CDR1 MGHDK and CDR2 SYGVNS. The V end was cut by 3 bases, the J end by 6 bases, with 15 bases between. The CDR3: CASSDPTGVVNEQFF. The CDR3 DNA is TGTGCCAGCAGTGATCCAACGGGAGTGGTCAATGAGCAGTTCTTC.

The V gene is TRBV7-9, the J gene TRBJ1-4; possible D gene TRBD1, 6 bases. This CDR3 comprises 14 residues. The germline V gene encodes CDR1 SEHNR and CDR2 FQNEAQ (reference sequence). V gave up 7 bases and J gave up 0 bases, with 9 bases separating them. CDR3: CASTRTATNEKLFF. In DNA, the CDR3 is TGTGCCAGCACCAGGACAGCAACTAATGAAAAACTGTTTTTT.

This clone was detected once. The chain carries TRBV10-3 and TRBJ2-7; TRBD2 aligns across 7 bases. V shed 1 base and J 6 bases; nucleotides not matched to a gene: 3. CDR3 length: 13 amino acids. Germline V gene lookup returns CDR1 ENHRY and CDR2 SYGVKD. The CDR3 protein is CAISELTSSEQYF. DNA for the CDR3: TGTGCCATCAGTGAGTTGACTAGCTCCGAGCAGTACTTC.

The chain combines TRBV9 with TRBJ2-2; D may be TRBD2 (5 bases). V lost 4 bases and J lost 4, with 8 bases in between. This CDR3 has 13 residues. The germline gives CDR1 SGDLS, CDR2 YYNGEE. The CDR3 DNA reads as TGTGCCAGCAGCCTAGGGAGCACCGGGGAGCTGTTTTTT. Its protein product is CASSLGSTGELFF.

This chain uses TRBV18 with TRBJ1-1; 10 nucleotides agree with TRBD1. Germline-derived CDR1 and CDR2 are KGHSH and LQKENI. Trimming at V came to 4 bases and at J to 5 bases, leaving 10 bases not matched to a gene. This CDR3 is 16 amino acids long. For the CDR3, the DNA is TGTGCCAGCTCACACCAGACAGGGGGCAGGGGAACTGAAGCTTTCTTT. Translation gives CASSHQTGGRGTEAFF.

V gene TRBV7-3 combines with J gene TRBJ2-7; D ambiguous. The germline V gene encodes CDR1 SGHTA and CDR2 FQGTGA. V was cut by 0 bases and J by 5 bases, with 8 bases left in between. CDR3 length equals 13 residues. This CDR3 is CASSLTVSDEQYF. In DNA form, the CDR3 reads TGTGCCAGCAGCTTAACGGTGTCGGACGAGCAGTACTTC. Using reference TRBV7-3 and TRBJ2-7 for the parts outside the CDR3, the full variable domain is GAGVSQTPSNKVTEKGKYVELRCDPISGHTALYWYRQSLGQGPEFLIYFQGTGAADDSGLPNDRFFAVRPEGSVSTLKIQRTERGDSAVYLCASSLTVSDEQYFGPGTRLTVT.

The V call is TRBV29-1, the J call TRBJ1-1, with a weak D call TRBD1 (6 bases). Per the germline V gene, CDR1 is SQVTM and CDR2 is ANQGSEA. Trimming pared 1 base from V and 11 bases from J, leaving 17 bases between. The CDR3 has 13 amino acids. In DNA form, the CDR3 reads TGCAGCGTTGAAGCAGGGGTGGGGGCTACGGCTTTCTTT. It specifies CSVEAGVGATAFF.

The CDR3 bases are TGTGCCAGCAGTCCCCGGGGATTCGGGTACGAGCAGTACTTC. It codes for CASSPRGFGYEQYF. The chain carries TRBV6-5 and TRBJ2-7, with a possible D match to TRBD2 (5 bases). CDR3 length equals 14 residues. The germline CDR1 and CDR2 sequences are MNHEY and SVGAGI. The V gene lost 5 bases and the J gene lost 4 bases, with 15 bases spanning the gap.

This chain uses TRBV7-2 with TRBJ2-7, with a tentative D call TRBD1 (5 bases). V lost 5 bases, J lost 1 base, and 12 bases lay in between. This CDR3 comprises 14 residues. Per germline, CDR1 SGHTA and CDR2 FQGNSA. DNA for the CDR3: TGTGCCAGCAGCCTCCGGGCAGGGTCCTACGAGCAGTACTTC. It yields the protein CASSLRAGSYEQYF.

In the case of this clone: One end of the junction does not line up with germline, which may come from a read error. V gene TRBV14 combines with J gene TRBJ2-3, with D perhaps matching TRBD2 (6 bases). Germline CDR1 SGHDN, CDR2 FVKESK. The CDR3 is 14 amino acids. CDR3 sequence: CASSQDRYSSVRDF. Here the CDR3 DNA reads TGTGCCAGCAGCCAAGATCGATACTCTAGCGTCAGGGATTTT.

V is TRBV6-2 or TRBV6-3 and J is TRBJ2-2, with 10 bases aligning to TRBD1. Germline V gene lookup returns CDR1 MNHEY and CDR2 SVGEGT. The V and J ends lost 5 bases and 4 bases, in that order; junction bases with no gene match: 7. The CDR3 has 16 residues. The CDR3 loop is CASSKHGTGVTGELFF. In nucleotides, the CDR3 is TGTGCCAGCAGTAAACACGGGACAGGGGTCACCGGGGAGCTGTTTTTT.

The V call is TRBV9, the J call TRBJ1-3; no definite D call. Germline V gene lookup returns CDR1 SGDLS and CDR2 YYNGEE. There are 13 residues in the CDR3. V was shortened by 2 bases and J by 4 bases, with 7 bases between the two germline ends. The CDR3 nucleotides are TGTGCCAGCAGCGTTAATTCGGGAAACACCATATATTTT. This encodes CASSVNSGNTIYF.

The chain is built from TRBV27 and TRBJ1-1; 7 bases align to TRBD1. The CDR3 has 16 amino acids. Per germline, CDR1 MNHEY and CDR2 SMNVEV (reference sequence). J was trimmed by 2 bases and V by 8 bases; bases with no gene match: 14. CDR3 region: CASYPQGRQGNTEAFF. The CDR3 DNA is TGTGCCAGCTACCCACAGGGGAGGCAAGGAAACACTGAAGCTTTCTTT.

On this clone itself: The same CDR3 is also encoded by other DNA sequences in this sample. The rearrangement links TRBV19 to TRBJ1-2, with D perhaps TRBD1 (5 bases). Trimming took off 5 bases at V and 2 bases at J, with 9 bases between the two ends. The CDR3 has 13 residues. The germline V gene has CDR1 LNHDA and CDR2 SQIVND (reference sequence). The CDR3, as DNA: TGTGCCAGTAGTTTTCGGGGGAACTATGGCTACACCTTC. It translates to CASSFRGNYGYTF.

This chain joins TRBV6-1 and TRBJ1-3; a weak D match, TRBD1 (5 bases). CDR1 is MNHNS and CDR2 is SASEGT in the germline V gene. The ends were cut back, 2 bases at V and 1 base at J, with 9 bases in the middle. This CDR3 comprises 15 residues. The CDR3: CASSEQGNSGNTIYF. In nucleotides, the CDR3 is TGTGCCAGCAGTGAACAGGGCAATTCTGGAAACACCATATATTTT.